The rows below give T cell receptor beta chains drawn from one sample of a study of blood T cell repertoires in COVID-19. The assay was immunoSEQ multiplex PCR, and TCRdb's table has in-frame clones only and misses some. The table includes 60,000 to 80,000 clones, more than 85% detected once. The sequenced sample was peripheral blood. The receptor set was obtained from a man aged 70 or older with acute or convalescent COVID-19. The CDR3 runs from the conserved cysteine through the conserved F or W. The D gene is left open where the match is weak. Size is omitted from some rows. Given values are once, few, many or a class for expanded clones.

>-|TRBV9|TRBJ2-2|-
CASSIGPGGKAGTGELFF
TGTGCCAGCAGCATAGGGCCAGGGGGGAAGGCGGGCACCGGGGAGCTGTTTTTT
>-|TRBV5-4|TRBJ2-2|TRBD2
CASSFFSGGELAGELFF
TGTGCCAGCAGTTTCTTCAGCGGGGGGGAACTGGCCGGGGAGCTGTTTTTT
>-|TRBV21-1|TRBJ2-6|-
CASSKWTGRTSGANVLTF
TGTGCCAGCAGCAAATGGACAGGGAGAACCTCTGGGGCCAACGTCCTGACTTTC
>-|TRBV6-6|TRBJ1-6|-
CASRSGQGSSPLHF
TGTGCCAGCAGGAGTGGGCAGGGGAGTTCACCCCTCCACTTT
>-|TRBV2|TRBJ2-7|-
CASYSLAAYEQYF
TGTGCCAGCTACTCGCTAGCCGCCTACGAGCAGTACTTC
>few|TRBV7-9|TRBJ2-1|-
CASSPLPGAFYNEQFF
TGTGCCAGCAGCCCCCTACCGGGAGCCTTCTACAATGAGCAGTTCTTC
>-|TRBV6-5|TRBJ2-4|-
CASSYSSGPGGRIQYF
TGTGCCAGCAGTTACTCGTCCGGCCCCGGGGGAAGAATTCAGTACTTC
>-|TRBV7-8|TRBJ2-5|TRBD1
CASSSDRTETQYF
TGTGCCAGCAGCTCGGACAGGACGGAGACCCAGTACTTC
>-|TRBV27|TRBJ2-3|-
CASSFRGISTDTQYF
TGTGCCAGCAGTTTCCGGGGGATTTCCACAGATACGCAGTATTTT
>-|TRBV1|TRBJ2-5|-
CTSTGQPEGETQYF
TGCACCAGCACCGGACAGCCCGAGGGAGAGACCCAGTACTTC
>once|TRBV20-1|TRBJ1-5|-
CSASPRNQPQHF
TGCAGTGCTAGTCCGCGTAATCAGCCCCAGCATTTT
>-|TRBV2|TRBJ2-5|-
CASSAGQLQETQYF
TGTGCCAGCAGCGCGGGACAGCTACAAGAGACCCAGTACTTC
>once|TRBV7-6|TRBJ1-2|-
CASSLLSRRNANYGYTF
TGTGCCAGCAGCTTATTGTCGAGGCGTAACGCTAACTATGGCTACACCTTC
>-|TRBV9|TRBJ1-2|-
CASSVEAGRSGYTF
TGTGCCAGCAGCGTAGAGGCGGGGAGATCTGGCTACACCTTC
>once|TRBV6-5|TRBJ1-4|TRBD1
CASSSYRGTGEKLFF
TGTGCCAGCAGTTCATACAGGGGGACGGGCGAAAAACTGTTTTTT
>-|TRBV3-1/TRBV3-2|TRBJ2-7|-
CASSQESGAYEQYF
TGTGCCAGCAGCCAAGAATCGGGAGCCTACGAGCAGTACTTC
>-|TRBV19|TRBJ1-5|TRBD1
CASRNYRGRPQHF
TGTGCCAGTAGAAACTACAGGGGAAGGCCCCAGCATTTT
>-|TRBV6-5|TRBJ1-6|-
CASRQQGSRSPLHF
TGTGCCAGCAGGCAACAGGGTTCGAGGTCACCCCTCCACTTT
>-|TRBV7-2|TRBJ2-7|TRBD2
CASSSTDRTSGGVVQYF
TGTGCCAGCAGCTCCACCGACAGGACTAGCGGGGGGGTGGTGCAGTACTTC
>-|TRBV6-5|TRBJ2-7|TRBD2
CASVRTSGGAYEQYF
TGTGCCAGCGTGCGGACTAGCGGGGGGGCTTACGAGCAGTACTTC
>-|TRBV6-5|TRBJ1-3|TRBD1
CASRGQKSVNTIYF
TGTGCCAGCAGGGGACAGAAATCGGTTAACACCATATATTTT
>-|TRBV7-9|TRBJ2-3|-
CASSSRTVGRTDTQYF
TGTGCCAGCAGCTCCCGGACAGTTGGACGCACAGATACGCAGTATTTT
>-|TRBV19|TRBJ2-1|-
CASSTLYEQFF
TGTGCCAGTAGTACTTTATATGAGCAGTTCTTC
>-|TRBV19|TRBJ2-7|-
CASSRQQTGYEQYF
TGTGCCAGTAGCCGCCAACAAACGGGGTACGAGCAGTACTTC
>-|TRBV5-1|TRBJ2-5|-
CASSPPGETQYF
TGCGCCAGCAGCCCCCCAGGGGAGACCCAGTACTTC
>-|TRBV6-6|TRBJ2-1|TRBD2
CASGLAGGNEQFF
TGTGCCAGCGGGCTAGCGGGAGGGAATGAGCAGTTCTTC
>-|TRBV18|TRBJ2-7|-
CASSRNRDSYEQYF
TGTGCCAGCTCACGAAACAGGGACTCCTACGAGCAGTACTTC
>-|TRBV19|TRBJ1-5|TRBD1
CASSTTGGRNQPQHF
TGTGCCAGTAGTACTACAGGGGGACGCAATCAGCCCCAGCATTTT
>once|TRBV5-4|TRBJ1-2|TRBD1
CASSRSGGADYGYTF
TGTGCCAGCAGCCGCTCAGGGGGCGCAGACTATGGCTACACCTTC
>-|TRBV19|TRBJ1-5|-
CASSISLVYSNQPQHF
TGTGCCAGTAGTATATCCCTAGTCTATAGCAATCAGCCCCAGCATTTT
>-|TRBV3-1/TRBV3-2|TRBJ2-1|-
CASSQVGNYSYNEQFF
TGTGCCAGCAGCCAAGTTGGTAACTACTCCTACAATGAGCAGTTCTTC